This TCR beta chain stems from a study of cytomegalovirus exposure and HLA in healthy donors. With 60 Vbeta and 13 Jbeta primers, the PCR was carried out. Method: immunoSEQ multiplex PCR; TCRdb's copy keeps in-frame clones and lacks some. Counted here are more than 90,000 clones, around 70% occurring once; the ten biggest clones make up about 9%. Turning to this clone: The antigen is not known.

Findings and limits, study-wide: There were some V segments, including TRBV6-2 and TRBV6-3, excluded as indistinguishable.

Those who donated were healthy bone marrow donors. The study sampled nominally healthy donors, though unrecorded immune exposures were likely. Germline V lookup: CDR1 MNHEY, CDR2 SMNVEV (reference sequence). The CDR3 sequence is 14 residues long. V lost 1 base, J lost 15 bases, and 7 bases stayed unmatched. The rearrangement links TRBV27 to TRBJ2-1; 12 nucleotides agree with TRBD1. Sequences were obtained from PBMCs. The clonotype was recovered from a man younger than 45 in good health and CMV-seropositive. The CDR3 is CASSLLGGQGAWFF. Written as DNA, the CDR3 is TGTGCCAGCAGTTTATTGGGGGGACAGGGGGCTTGGTTCTTC.